This is a list of T cell receptor beta chains from one sample in a study of tumor and adjacent non-tumor tissue in lung cancer. Via MiXCR, TCRdb re-called the multiplex PCR reads, giving one row per CDR3 protein. The table records 65,000 to 75,000 distinct CDR3 sequences, roughly three quarters of them present only once. Sequencing input: distant non-tumor lung tissue. Receptors were obtained from a man in his 60s with non-small cell lung cancer. Both conserved end residues are part of each CDR3. The D gene is left open where the match is weak. The size entry is marked missing in some rows and otherwise reads once, few, many or a size class.

d_call | clone_size | j_call | v_call | cdr3_aa | cdr3_nt
TRBD2 | - | TRBJ2-3 | TRBV6-1 | CASSSEHGTITDTQYF | TGTGCCAGCAGTTCCGAGCACGGGACTATAACAGATACGCAGTATTTT
- | once | TRBJ2-4 | TRBV28 | CASSLYALAKNIQYF | TGTGCCAGTAGTTTATACGCCTTAGCCAAAAACATTCAGTACTTC
TRBD1 | - | TRBJ2-7 | TRBV28 | CASSTLGQGAYEQYF | TGTGCCAGCAGTACTCTGGGACAGGGGGCCTACGAGCAGTACTTC
- | - | TRBJ2-7 | TRBV29-1 | CSIYTGASGYEQYF | TGCAGCATATACACCGGGGCTAGTGGCTACGAGCAGTACTTC
- | - | TRBJ2-1 | TRBV11-1 | CASSEGYGIEQLF | TGTGCCAGTAGCGAAGGTTACGGCATTGAGCAGTTATTC
- | - | TRBJ2-6 | TRBV6-5 | CASSWLSGANVLSF | TGTGCCAGCAGCTGGCTATCCGGGGCCAACGTCCTGAGTTTC
TRBD1 | - | TRBJ2-7 | TRBV28 | CASSGSGQGVYKQYF | TGTGCCAGCAGTGGCTCGGGACAGGGGGTTTACAAGCAGTACTTC
- | - | TRBJ2-3 | TRBV9 | CASSFRGGEGTDTQYF | TGTGCCAGCAGCTTTCGCGGCGGAGAGGGTACAGATACGCAGTATTTT
TRBD2 | many | TRBJ2-7 | TRBV11-2 | CASSPRTSGRALWEQYF | TGTGCCAGCAGCCCCCGGACTAGCGGGAGGGCATTGTGGGAGCAGTACTTC
- | many | TRBJ1-1 | TRBV6-6 | CASSYKKGDTEAFF | TGTGCCAGCAGTTACAAAAAGGGAGATACTGAAGCTTTCTTT
- | - | TRBJ1-2 | TRBV29-1 | CSVKGYRQGYTF | TGCAGCGTTAAGGGGTACAGACAGGGCTACACCTTC
- | - | TRBJ1-2 | TRBV28 | CATSPLETKNGYIF | TGTGCCACCAGTCCACTAGAGACCAAAAATGGCTACATCTTC
TRBD1 | - | TRBJ1-5 | TRBV4-1 | CARTISGTENQPHHF | TGCGCCAGGACTATTTCAGGGACAGAGAATCAGCCCCACCATTTT
- | - | TRBJ1-5 | TRBV5-1 | CASSPEGDSSQPQHF | TGCGCCAGCAGCCCTGAGGGGGATAGCAGTCAGCCCCAACATTTT
TRBD1 | many | TRBJ1-1 | TRBV28 | CASSLVTGGGGTEAFF | TGTGCCAGCAGCCTAGTAACAGGGGGCGGCGGCACTGAAGCTTTCTTT
TRBD1 | - | TRBJ2-6 | TRBV4-2 | CASSQDSWRQGSGVNVLTF | TGTGCCAGCAGCCAAGATAGTTGGAGACAGGGGTCTGGGGTCAACGTCCTGACTTTC
- | - | TRBJ2-2 | TRBV29-1 | CSAEVDITGELFF | TGCAGCGCGGAGGTGGATATCACCGGGGAGCTGTTTTTT
TRBD2 | many | TRBJ2-7 | TRBV12-3/TRBV12-4 | CASSLLAGGGEQYF | TGTGCCAGCAGTTTACTAGCGGGAGGAGGCGAGCAGTACTTC
TRBD1 | many | TRBJ2-5 | TRBV5-1 | CASSPRTGGETQYF | TGCGCCAGCAGCCCACGGACAGGGGGAGAGACCCAGTACTTC
- | few | TRBJ2-2 | TRBV1 | CTRYYGTTGQLFF | TGCACCAGATACTATGGGACCACCGGGCAGCTGTTTTTT
- | - | TRBJ2-5 | TRBV6-5 | CASRDALTQYF | TGTGCCAGCAGGGACGCGCTGACCCAGTACTTC
TRBD1 | - | TRBJ2-7 | TRBV6-1 | CASSYEPGQRLCSYEQYF | TGTGCCAGCAGTTACGAACCGGGACAGCGGCTATGTTCCTACGAGCAGTACTTC
- | - | TRBJ1-2 | TRBV18 | CASSPRLQGATSDYTF | TGTGCCAGCTCACCACGACTACAAGGGGCCACCAGTGACTACACCTTC
- | once | TRBJ2-3 | TRBV12-3/TRBV12-4 | CASSFWIPSTNTQYF | TGTGCCAGCAGTTTTTGGATCCCAAGCACAAATACACAGTATTTT
- | few | TRBJ2-1 | TRBV11-2 | CASSLVIALYNEQFF | TGTGCCAGCAGCTTAGTAATAGCGCTCTACAATGAGCAGTTCTTC
TRBD2 | - | TRBJ2-5 | TRBV6-1 | CVTSSTSGRETQYF | TGTGTCACCTCCTCGACTAGCGGGAGAGAGACCCAGTACTTC
- | - | TRBJ1-2 | TRBV10-3 | CAISEDSRRGYTF | TGCGCCATCAGTGAAGACTCTCGCCGTGGCTACACCTTC
TRBD2 | - | TRBJ2-5 | TRBV4-1 | CASNPQREGKETPYF | TGCGCCAGCAACCCCCAGCGGGAGGGGAAAGAGACCCCGTACTTC
- | - | TRBJ1-6 | TRBV6-5 | CASSFRQSNSPPHF | TGTGCTAGCAGTTTCCGACAGAGTAATTCACCGCCCCACTTT
- | - | TRBJ1-1 | TRBV11-1 | CASILAPGAETFF | TGTGCCAGCATCTTAGCACCGGGGGCTGAAACTTTCTTT
- | few | TRBJ2-5 | TRBV24-1 | CATSDSAIGEIQYF | TGTGCCACCAGTGATTCCGCAATCGGGGAGATCCAGTACTTC
TRBD2 | - | TRBJ2-3 | TRBV11-3 | CASTPTSVRPMYDTQYF | TGCGCCAGCACCCCTACTAGCGTGAGGCCGATGTATGATACGCAGTATTTT
TRBD1 | - | TRBJ2-2 | TRBV10-3 | CAITGQGNTRELLF | TGTGCCATCACTGGACAGGGAAACACCAGGGAGCTGCTTTTT
- | - | TRBJ2-5 | TRBV29-1 | CRVRREGETQYF | TGCAGAGTTCGAAGGGAAGGAGAGACCCAGTACTTT
- | many | TRBJ2-2 | TRBV28 | CASREGRGELFF | TGTGCCAGCAGGGAGGGCCGCGGGGAGCTGTTTTTT
TRBD2 | - | TRBJ2-1 | TRBV14 | CARSQDRLAGVGNEQFF | TGTGCCAGGAGCCAAGACCGACTAGCGGGAGTAGGGAATGAGCAGTTCTTC
- | - | TRBJ2-7 | TRBV11-3 | CASSLAGYEYF | TGTGCCAGCAGCTTAGCGGGCTACGAGTACTTC
- | few | TRBJ1-5 | TRBV6-1 | CASSEFGFQSQHF | TGTGCCAGCAGTGAATTCGGTTTTCAGTCCCAGCATTTT
- | - | TRBJ2-3 | TRBV29-1 | CGVEEVGGEDTQYF | TGCGGCGTTGAAGAAGTGGGAGGCGAGGATACGCAGTATTTT
- | - | TRBJ1-2 | TRBV28 | CASSVATGTHGYIF | -